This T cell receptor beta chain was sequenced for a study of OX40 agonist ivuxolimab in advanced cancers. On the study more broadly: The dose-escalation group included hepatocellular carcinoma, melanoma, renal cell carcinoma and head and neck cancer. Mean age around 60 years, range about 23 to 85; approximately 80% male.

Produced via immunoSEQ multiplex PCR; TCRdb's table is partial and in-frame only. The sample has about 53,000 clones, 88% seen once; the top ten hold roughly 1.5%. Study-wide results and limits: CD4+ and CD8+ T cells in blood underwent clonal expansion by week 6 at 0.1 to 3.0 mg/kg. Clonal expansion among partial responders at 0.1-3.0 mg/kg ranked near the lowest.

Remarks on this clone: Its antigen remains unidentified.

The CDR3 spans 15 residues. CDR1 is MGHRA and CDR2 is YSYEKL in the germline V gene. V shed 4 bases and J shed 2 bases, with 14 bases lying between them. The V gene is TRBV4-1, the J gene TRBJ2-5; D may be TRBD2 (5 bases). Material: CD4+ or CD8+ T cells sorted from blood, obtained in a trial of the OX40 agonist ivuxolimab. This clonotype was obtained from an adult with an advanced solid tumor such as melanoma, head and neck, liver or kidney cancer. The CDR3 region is CASSLGQEGQETQYF. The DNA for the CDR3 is TGCGCCAGCAGCCTCGGCCAAGAGGGTCAAGAGACCCAGTACTTC.